These T cell receptor beta chains were read from a single sample in a study of T cells in Graves' hyperthyroidism and ophthalmopathy. TCRdb processed the multiplex PCR reads anew with MiXCR; each CDR3 protein has one entry. The sample includes approximately 600,000 distinct CDR3 sequences, about 14% of them seen just once. Sequencing was carried out using blood. The source of these receptors is a woman between 40 and 55 years old with Graves' ophthalmopathy. The CDR3 runs from the conserved cysteine through the conserved F or W. The D gene is left open where the match is weak. A row's size may be missing; if present it is once, few, many or a size class.

CDR3 DNA	CDR3 protein	D gene	J gene	clone size	V gene
TGTGCCAGCAGCTTAGACGGGCAGGGTAGACGCTACACCTTC	CASSLDGQGRRYTF	.	TRBJ1-2	many	TRBV7-8
TGCGCCAGCAGCTTGGATATCCATACGCAGTATTTT	CASSLDIHTQYF	.	TRBJ2-3	many	TRBV5-1
TGTGCCAGCAGCTTAGACTCGTCGGCAGTTTATGGCTACACCTTC	CASSLDSSAVYGYTF	.	TRBJ1-2	.	TRBV11-2
TGTGCCAGCAGTCGAAGCGGGGACCGCTCGCCGTATTTT	CASSRSGDRSPYF	TRBD2	TRBJ2-3	few	TRBV25-1
TGTGCCAGCTCACCACCAGGGAGGCACACCGGGGAGCTGTTTTTT	CASSPPGRHTGELFF	.	TRBJ2-2	few	TRBV18
TGTGCCAGCAGTCCCTCCTGGGACTCAACCGGCCAAGAGACCCAGTACTTC	CASSPSWDSTGQETQYF	.	TRBJ2-5	many	TRBV6-1
TGCAGTGCTAAACGGACGGTGAACACTGAAGCTTTCTTT	CSAKRTVNTEAFF	.	TRBJ1-1	many	TRBV20-1
TGTGCCAGCAGTTACGGGAGAGGGGGGATTAGCACAGATACGCAGTATTTT	CASSYGRGGISTDTQYF	.	TRBJ2-3	.	TRBV6-2/TRBV6-3
TGTGCCAGCAGCTCCGGATTACTAGCGGGAGAGTCAGAGACCCAGTACTTC	CASSSGLLAGESETQYF	TRBD2	TRBJ2-5	many	TRBV7-6
TGTGCCAGCAGCCAAGACAACTCCAAAAACATTCAGTACTTC	CASSQDNSKNIQYF	.	TRBJ2-4	few	TRBV4-2
TGTGCCAGCAGTCCGGGGATGAACACTGAAGCTTTCTTT	CASSPGMNTEAFF	.	TRBJ1-1	many	TRBV18
TGTGCCAGCAGTTCATGGTCAGGGGAGACCCAGTACTTC	CASSSWSGETQYF	.	TRBJ2-5	many	TRBV12-3/TRBV12-4
TGCAGCGGTAGCGGGAGCTCCTACGAGCAGTACTTC	CSGSGSSYEQYF	TRBD2	TRBJ2-7	.	TRBV29-1
TGTGCCAGCAGTTACCCCTCCGGACAGGGGTCGGAGACCCAGTACTTC	CASSYPSGQGSETQYF	TRBD1	TRBJ2-5	few	TRBV6-5
TGCAGTGCTAGAGAGGGCCCCGAGCAGTACTTC	CSAREGPEQYF	.	TRBJ2-7	many	TRBV20-1
TGTGCCAGCAGCCAACCCCCCGGGGCAGAAGGCTACACCTTC	CASSQPPGAEGYTF	.	TRBJ1-2	.	TRBV6-1
TGTGCCAGCACCCTGGGGGACAGGAGGGTGTACGAGCAGTACTTC	CASTLGDRRVYEQYF	TRBD1	TRBJ2-7	many	TRBV12-3/TRBV12-4
TGCAGTGCGGAAAAAGGGGAGCTGTTTTTT	CSAEKGELFF	.	TRBJ2-2	many	TRBV20-1
TGTGCCAGCAGCGTGGGGAGGGGCACAGATACGCAGTATTTT	CASSVGRGTDTQYF	TRBD2	TRBJ2-3	.	TRBV9
TGTGCCAGCAAGCCAGGGCTAGTCCAAAACATTCAGTACTTC	CASKPGLVQNIQYF	.	TRBJ2-4	.	TRBV2
TGTGCCTGGAGTATGACTAGTAACGAGCAGTACTTC	CAWSMTSNEQYF	.	TRBJ2-7	many	TRBV30
TGTGCCAGCAGCCAAACACGGACAGGGCCAGAGACCCAGTACTTC	CASSQTRTGPETQYF	TRBD1	TRBJ2-5	many	TRBV14
TGTGCCAGCAGTTCGACAGGGACCATCACAGCTTTCTTT	CASSSTGTITAFF	TRBD1	TRBJ1-1	few	TRBV27
TGCAGTGCACTAATAACCGGGACCTTGTACGAGCAGTACTTC	CSALITGTLYEQYF	.	TRBJ2-7	few	TRBV20-1
TGCGCCAGCAGCGTCGGACAGGGAGTGGGATCCGGGGAGCTGTTTTTT	CASSVGQGVGSGELFF	TRBD1	TRBJ2-2	many	TRBV5-1
TGTGCCAGCAGCCCCAGGTTGAACACTGAAGCTTTCTTT	CASSPRLNTEAFF	.	TRBJ1-1	many	TRBV27
TGTGCCTGGAGTGACAGGAGCGGAGCTTTCTTT	CAWSDRSGAFF	.	TRBJ1-1	many	TRBV30
TGTGCCAGCAGTCCCCTACAGGTTGACTACGAGCAGTACTTC	CASSPLQVDYEQYF	.	TRBJ2-7	many	TRBV12-3/TRBV12-4
TGTGCCAGCAGCTTGGGAACAGGGTCGTTGGAGACCCAGTACTTC	CASSLGTGSLETQYF	.	TRBJ2-5	.	TRBV7-9
TGTGCCAGCAGTTACTCGTTCGAGGGCCTAGCGGGAGACGAGCAGTACTTC	CASSYSFEGLAGDEQYF	TRBD2	TRBJ2-7	many	TRBV6-5
TGTGCCAGTAGTATAGGACAGGGCACCGAGCAGTACTTC	CASSIGQGTEQYF	TRBD1	TRBJ2-7	few	TRBV19
TGTGCCAGCCGGACCCAGACAAATAGCAATCAGCCCCAGCATTTT	CASRTQTNSNQPQHF	.	TRBJ1-5	.	TRBV6-1
TGTGCCAGCAGCTTAGACGTGGGTCCGGCGTCCGAGCAGTACTTC	CASSLDVGPASEQYF	.	TRBJ2-7	.	TRBV7-9
TGTGCCAGCAGCTCAGGACTAGCGGGGATCTTCACAGATACGCAGTATTTT	CASSSGLAGIFTDTQYF	TRBD2	TRBJ2-3	.	TRBV5-6
TGTGCTAGTGGCCCCGGGACAGGGGACGAGCAGTACTTC	CASGPGTGDEQYF	TRBD1	TRBJ2-7	many	TRBV12-5
TGTGCCAGCAGTTACTCGACGACAGAGGACGGCCGGGAAGGATTTTACTCCTACGAGCAGTACTTC	CASSYSTTEDGREGFYSYEQYF	.	TRBJ2-7	many	TRBV6-2/TRBV6-3
TGTGCCAGTAGTATAGGGCTAGTCGGGGTACAGACCCAGTACTTC	CASSIGLVGVQTQYF	.	TRBJ2-5	few	TRBV19
TGTGCCAGCACTGCGACAGGGGACCCCTACGAGCAGTACTTC	CASTATGDPYEQYF	TRBD1	TRBJ2-7	many	TRBV28
TGTGCCAGCAGCCTTAGGCCTGCCCAGGACTTAACTTTCTTT	CASSLRPAQDLTFF	.	TRBJ1-1	many	TRBV27
TGCAGCATTGTTGGGGAAGGGATGAACACTGAAGCTTTCTTT	CSIVGEGMNTEAFF	.	TRBJ1-1	many	TRBV29-1
TGTGCCAGCAGCTTAGCCGGCGCGTTAAGGCGAGGGGACGAGCAGTACTTC	CASSLAGALRRGDEQYF	.	TRBJ2-7	few	TRBV7-2
TGTGCCAGCAGTTTTACAGGGGGGGTGTATCAGCCCCAGCATTTT	CASSFTGGVYQPQHF	TRBD1	TRBJ1-5	many	TRBV28
TGTGCCAGCAGCCCTATGGGCGGTGTCGGCTACACCTTC	CASSPMGGVGYTF	.	TRBJ1-2	.	TRBV9
TGTGCCAGCAGTTACCTCCGGGACAGGGGGAACGAGCAGTACTTC	CASSYLRDRGNEQYF	TRBD1	TRBJ2-7	once	TRBV6-5
TGTGCCAGCAGCTTAGGAACCGGGAGGTTTTACGAGCAGTACTTC	CASSLGTGRFYEQYF	TRBD2	TRBJ2-7	many	TRBV7-2
TGTGCCAGCACCCTTCTACCCACGGGAGGCTACACCTTC	CASTLLPTGGYTF	.	TRBJ1-2	.	TRBV6-4
TGTGCCAGCAGTTGGAGTATGGCCGGCTATGGCTACACCTTC	CASSWSMAGYGYTF	.	TRBJ1-2	many	TRBV27
TGTGCCAGCAGAGGGACAGGGGCTACTGAAGCTTTCTTT	CASRGTGATEAFF	TRBD1	TRBJ1-1	many	TRBV27
TGTGCCAGCAGTTTATCAGGGTTCGTCAGTCAGCCCCAGCATTTT	CASSLSGFVSQPQHF	.	TRBJ1-5	many	TRBV27
TGTGCCAGCAGCTCCTCTGGAACGCGGGAGCTGTTTTTT	CASSSSGTRELFF	.	TRBJ2-2	many	TRBV7-6
TGTGCCAGCAGTTATTGGGAGAGCTACACCTTC	CASSYWESYTF	.	TRBJ1-2	many	TRBV28
TGTGCCAGCAGCCGGGGGGCAGCTCCCTCCTACGAGCAGTACTTC	CASSRGAAPSYEQYF	.	TRBJ2-7	many	TRBV12-3/TRBV12-4